Listed below are T cell receptor beta chains from one sample, sequenced in a study of blood T cell repertoires in COVID-19. TCRdb keeps only in-frame clones here, not all; method: immunoSEQ multiplex PCR. The sample records 250,000 to 350,000 clones, approximately 88% being singletons. The sample taken for sequencing was peripheral blood. These receptors originate from a human donor with COVID-19, enrolled during active disease. The donor label of this sample is uncertain. CDR3s include the opening cysteine and the closing phenylalanine or tryptophan. The D gene is left open where the match is weak. Some rows have no size entry. The others give once, few or many, or a class for an expanded clone.

>NA|TRBV6-5|TRBD2|TRBJ2-7
CASSTAGVLYEQYF
TGTGCCAGCAGTACCGCGGGGGTCTTGTACGAGCAGTACTTC
>NA|TRBV28|NA|TRBJ2-7
CASIKGPEGSYEQYF
TGTGCCAGCATCAAGGGCCCAGAGGGATCCTACGAGCAGTACTTC
>NA|TRBV5-6|NA|TRBJ2-5
CASSLARYFFQETQYF
TGTGCCAGCAGCTTGGCCAGGTACTTTTTCCAAGAGACCCAGTACTTC
>NA|TRBV7-2|TRBD2|TRBJ2-7
CASSQRASGYEQYF
TGTGCCAGCAGCCAGAGAGCTAGCGGGTACGAGCAGTACTTC
>once|TRBV7-8|TRBD1|TRBJ2-7
CASSLRVGQGTASYEQYF
TGTGCCAGCAGCTTAAGGGTGGGACAGGGAACCGCTTCGTACGAGCAGTACTTC
>NA|TRBV9|NA|TRBJ1-2
CASSAGGSGDYGYTF
TGTGCCAGCAGCGCTGGTGGTTCGGGTGACTATGGCTACACCTTC
>NA|TRBV30|NA|TRBJ2-7
CAWRPRQPYSYEQYF
TGTGCCTGGAGGCCCCGACAGCCCTACTCCTACGAGCAGTACTTC
>NA|TRBV30|TRBD1|TRBJ2-3
CAWSAPYRGSTDTQYF
TGTGCCTGGAGCGCACCTTACAGGGGATCCACAGATACGCAGTATTTT
>NA|TRBV5-6|TRBD2|TRBJ2-3
CASSFSAGGYTDTQYF
TGTGCCAGCAGCTTCTCAGCGGGAGGTTATACAGATACGCAGTATTTT
>NA|TRBV27|NA|TRBJ2-3
CASKRTTDTQYF
TGTGCCAGCAAGCGGACCACAGATACGCAGTATTTT
>NA|TRBV9|TRBD2|TRBJ2-1
CASSVVAGGYNEQFF
TGTGCCAGCAGCGTAGTAGCGGGAGGGTACAATGAGCAGTTCTTC
>few|TRBV6-2/TRBV6-3|TRBD1|TRBJ1-5
CASSPGQANSNQPQHF
TGTGCCAGCAGCCCCGGACAGGCGAATAGCAATCAGCCCCAGCATTTT
>few|TRBV28|NA|TRBJ1-1
CASSPMNTEAFF
TGTGCCAGCAGCCCTATGAACACTGAAGCTTTCTTT
>NA|TRBV18|TRBD2|TRBJ2-1
CASSLTSGSYNEQFF
TGTGCCAGCTCCCTCACTAGCGGGAGTTACAATGAGCAGTTCTTC
>NA|TRBV5-1|TRBD1|TRBJ1-1
CASSAGQVGTEAFF
TGCGCCAGCAGCGCAGGACAGGTGGGGACTGAAGCTTTCTTT
>NA|TRBV27|TRBD1|TRBJ2-1
CASSKGTGSRDEQFF
TGTGCCAGCAGTAAAGGGACAGGGAGTAGGGATGAGCAGTTCTTC
>NA|TRBV18|TRBD1|TRBJ2-7
CASSSGTGVLYEQYF
TGTGCCAGCTCTTCCGGGACAGGGGTTCTGTACGAGCAGTACTTC